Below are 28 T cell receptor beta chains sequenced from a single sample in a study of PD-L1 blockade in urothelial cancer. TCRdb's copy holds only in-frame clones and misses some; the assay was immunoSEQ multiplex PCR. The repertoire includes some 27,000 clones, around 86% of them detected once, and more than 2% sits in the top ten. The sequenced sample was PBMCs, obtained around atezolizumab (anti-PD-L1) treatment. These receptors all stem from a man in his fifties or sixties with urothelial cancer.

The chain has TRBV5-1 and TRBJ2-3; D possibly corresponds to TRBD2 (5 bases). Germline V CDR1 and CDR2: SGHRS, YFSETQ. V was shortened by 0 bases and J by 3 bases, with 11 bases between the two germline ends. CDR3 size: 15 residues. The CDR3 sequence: CASSLDWPGTDTQYF. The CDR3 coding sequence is TGCGCCAGCAGCTTGGACTGGCCGGGGACAGATACGCAGTATTTT.

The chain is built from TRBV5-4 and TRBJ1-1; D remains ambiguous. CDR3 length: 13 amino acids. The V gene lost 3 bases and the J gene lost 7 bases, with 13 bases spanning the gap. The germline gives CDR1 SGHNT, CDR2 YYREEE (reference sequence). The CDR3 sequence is CASSSDPGFEAFF. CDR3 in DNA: TGTGCCAGCAGCTCCGATCCTGGCTTTGAAGCTTTCTTT.

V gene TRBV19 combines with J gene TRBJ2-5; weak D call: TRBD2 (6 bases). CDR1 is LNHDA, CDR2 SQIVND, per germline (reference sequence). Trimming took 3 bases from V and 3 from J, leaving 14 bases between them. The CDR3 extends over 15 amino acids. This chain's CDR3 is CASSISGDRKETQYF. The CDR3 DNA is TGTGCCAGTAGTATCTCGGGGGACCGCAAAGAGACCCAGTACTTC.

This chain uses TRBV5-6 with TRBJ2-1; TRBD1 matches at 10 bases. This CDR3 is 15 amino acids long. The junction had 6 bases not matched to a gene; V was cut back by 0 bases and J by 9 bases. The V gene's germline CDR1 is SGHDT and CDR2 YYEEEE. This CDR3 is CASSLGGTGAGEQFF. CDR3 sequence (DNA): TGTGCCAGCAGCTTGGGAGGGACAGGGGCCGGTGAGCAGTTCTTC. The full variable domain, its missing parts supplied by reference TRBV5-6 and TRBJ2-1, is DAGVTQSPTHLIKTRGQQVTLRCSPKSGHDTVSWYQQALGQGPQFIFQYYEEEERQRGNFPDRFSGHQFPNYSSELNVNALLLGDSALYLCASSLGGTGAGEQFFGPGTRLTVL.

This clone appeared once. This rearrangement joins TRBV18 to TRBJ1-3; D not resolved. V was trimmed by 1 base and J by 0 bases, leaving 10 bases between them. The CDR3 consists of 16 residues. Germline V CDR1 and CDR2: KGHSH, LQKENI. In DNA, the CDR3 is TGTGCCAGCTCACCACTGGTTACTGGCTCTGGAAACACCATATATTTT. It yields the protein CASSPLVTGSGNTIYF.

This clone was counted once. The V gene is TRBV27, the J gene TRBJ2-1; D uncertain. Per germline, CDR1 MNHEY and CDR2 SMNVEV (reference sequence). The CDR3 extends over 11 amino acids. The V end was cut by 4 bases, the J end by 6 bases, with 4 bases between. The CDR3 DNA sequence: TGTGCCAGCAGTTCCATCAATGAGCAGTTCTTC. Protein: CASSSINEQFF.

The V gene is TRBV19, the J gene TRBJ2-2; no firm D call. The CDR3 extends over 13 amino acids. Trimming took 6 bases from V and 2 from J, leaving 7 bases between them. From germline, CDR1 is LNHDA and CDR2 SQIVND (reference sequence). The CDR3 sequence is CASRLANTGELFF. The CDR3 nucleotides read TGTGCCAGTAGATTGGCCAACACCGGGGAGCTGTTTTTT.

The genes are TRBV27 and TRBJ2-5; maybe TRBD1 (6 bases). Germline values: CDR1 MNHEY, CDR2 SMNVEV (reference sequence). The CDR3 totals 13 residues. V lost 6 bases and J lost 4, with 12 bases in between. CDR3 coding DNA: TGTGCCAGCAGCCAACAGGGCCCAGAGACCCAGTACTTC. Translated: CASSQQGPETQYF.

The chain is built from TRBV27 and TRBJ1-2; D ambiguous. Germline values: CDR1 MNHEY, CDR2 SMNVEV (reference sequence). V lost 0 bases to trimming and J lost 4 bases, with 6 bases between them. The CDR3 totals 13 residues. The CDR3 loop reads CASSLSGAYGYTF. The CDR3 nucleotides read TGTGCCAGCAGTTTATCGGGCGCCTATGGCTACACCTTC.

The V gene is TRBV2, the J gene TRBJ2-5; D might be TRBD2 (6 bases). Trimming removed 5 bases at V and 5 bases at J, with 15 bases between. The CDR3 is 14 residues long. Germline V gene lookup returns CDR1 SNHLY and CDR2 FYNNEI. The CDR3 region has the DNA TGTGCCAGCAGTCCACCGAGTGGGAGGGAGACCCAGTACTTC. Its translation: CASSPPSGRETQYF.

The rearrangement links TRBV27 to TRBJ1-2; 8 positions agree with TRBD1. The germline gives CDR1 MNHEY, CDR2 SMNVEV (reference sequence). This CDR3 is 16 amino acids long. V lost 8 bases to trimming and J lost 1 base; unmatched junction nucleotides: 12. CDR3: CASGRQGARVNYGYTF. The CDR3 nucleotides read TGTGCCAGCGGGCGTCAGGGGGCGCGGGTTAACTATGGCTACACCTTC.

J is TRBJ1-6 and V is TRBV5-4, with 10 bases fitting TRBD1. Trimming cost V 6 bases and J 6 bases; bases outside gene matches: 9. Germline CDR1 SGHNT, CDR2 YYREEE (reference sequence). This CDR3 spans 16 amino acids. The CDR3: CASTPGQGRSNSPLHF. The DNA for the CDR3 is TGTGCCAGCACCCCGGGACAGGGGCGGTCTAATTCACCCCTCCACTTT.

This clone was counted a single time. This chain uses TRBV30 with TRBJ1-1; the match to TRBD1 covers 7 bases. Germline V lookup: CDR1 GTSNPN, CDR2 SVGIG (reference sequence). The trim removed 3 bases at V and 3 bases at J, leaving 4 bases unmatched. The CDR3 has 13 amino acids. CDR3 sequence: CAWRRQGYTEAFF. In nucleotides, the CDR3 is TGTGCCTGGAGGCGACAGGGCTACACTGAAGCTTTCTTT.

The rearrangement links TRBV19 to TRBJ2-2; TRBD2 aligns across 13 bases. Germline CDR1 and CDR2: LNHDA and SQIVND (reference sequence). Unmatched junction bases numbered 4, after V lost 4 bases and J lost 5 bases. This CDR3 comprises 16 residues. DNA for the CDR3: TGTGCCAGTAGTAGTACTAGCGGGGGGGATACCGGGGAGCTGTTTTTT. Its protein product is CASSSTSGGDTGELFF.

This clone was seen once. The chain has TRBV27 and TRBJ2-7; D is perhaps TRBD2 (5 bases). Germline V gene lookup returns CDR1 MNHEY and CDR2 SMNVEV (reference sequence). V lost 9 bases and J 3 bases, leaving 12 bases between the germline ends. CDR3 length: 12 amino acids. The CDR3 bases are TGTGCCAGTCGGGGTGGTATCTACGAGCAGTACTTC. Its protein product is CASRGGIYEQYF.

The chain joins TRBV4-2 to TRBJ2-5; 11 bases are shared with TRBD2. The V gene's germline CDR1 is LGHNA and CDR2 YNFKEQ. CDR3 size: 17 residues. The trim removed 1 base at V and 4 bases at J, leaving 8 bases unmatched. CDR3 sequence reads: CASSQGSSGGAGETQYF. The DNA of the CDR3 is TGTGCCAGCAGCCAAGGAAGTAGCGGGGGGGCCGGAGAGACCCAGTACTTC.

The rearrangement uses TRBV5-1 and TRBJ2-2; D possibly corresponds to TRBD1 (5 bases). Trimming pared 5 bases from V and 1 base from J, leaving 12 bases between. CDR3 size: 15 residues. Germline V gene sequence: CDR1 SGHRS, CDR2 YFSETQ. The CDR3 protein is CASRRGVVNTGELFF. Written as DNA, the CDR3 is TGCGCCAGCAGAAGGGGCGTCGTGAACACCGGGGAGCTGTTTTTT.

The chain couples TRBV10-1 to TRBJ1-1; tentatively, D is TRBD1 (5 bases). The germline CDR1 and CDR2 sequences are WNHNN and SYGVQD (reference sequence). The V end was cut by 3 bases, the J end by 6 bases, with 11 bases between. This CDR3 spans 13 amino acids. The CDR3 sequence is CASSERVRAEAFF. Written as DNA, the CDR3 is TGCGCCAGCAGTGAAAGGGTCAGGGCTGAAGCTTTCTTT.

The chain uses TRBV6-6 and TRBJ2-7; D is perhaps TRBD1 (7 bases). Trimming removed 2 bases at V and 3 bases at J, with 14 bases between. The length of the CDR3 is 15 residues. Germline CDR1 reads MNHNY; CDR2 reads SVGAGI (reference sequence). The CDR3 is CASSYSAGGLYEQYV. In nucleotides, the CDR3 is TGTGCCAGCAGTTACAGCGCAGGGGGGCTCTACGAGCAGTACGTC.

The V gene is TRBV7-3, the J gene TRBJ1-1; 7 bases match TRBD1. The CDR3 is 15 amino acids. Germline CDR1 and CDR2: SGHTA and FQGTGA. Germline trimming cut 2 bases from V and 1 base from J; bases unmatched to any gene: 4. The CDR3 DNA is TGTGCCAGCAGCTTATGGGGACAGTCGAACACTGAAGCTTTCTTT. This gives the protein CASSLWGQSNTEAFF.

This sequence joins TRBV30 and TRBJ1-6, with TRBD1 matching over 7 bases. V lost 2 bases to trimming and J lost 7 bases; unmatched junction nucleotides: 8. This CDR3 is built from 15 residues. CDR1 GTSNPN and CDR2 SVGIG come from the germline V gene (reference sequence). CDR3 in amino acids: CAWSTPDRRNSPLHF. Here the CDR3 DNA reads TGTGCCTGGAGTACGCCGGACAGGAGAAATTCACCCCTCCACTTT.

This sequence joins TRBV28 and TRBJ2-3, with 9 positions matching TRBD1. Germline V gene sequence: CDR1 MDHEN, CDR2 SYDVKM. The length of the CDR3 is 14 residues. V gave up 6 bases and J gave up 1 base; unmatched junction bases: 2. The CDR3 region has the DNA TGTGCCAGCAGCAGGACAGGGGGCACAGATACGCAGTATTTT. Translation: CASSRTGGTDTQYF.

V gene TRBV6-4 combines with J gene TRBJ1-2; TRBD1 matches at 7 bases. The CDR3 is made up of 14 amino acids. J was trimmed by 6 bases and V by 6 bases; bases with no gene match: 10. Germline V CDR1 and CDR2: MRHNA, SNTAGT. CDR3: CASRLSFRGDGYTF. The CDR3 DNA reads TGTGCCAGCAGACTCTCATTCAGGGGGGATGGCTACACCTTC.

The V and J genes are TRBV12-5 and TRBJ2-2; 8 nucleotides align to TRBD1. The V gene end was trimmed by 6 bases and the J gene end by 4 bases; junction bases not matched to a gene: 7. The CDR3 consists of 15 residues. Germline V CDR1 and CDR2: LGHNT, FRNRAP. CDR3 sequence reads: CASGKTGGTTGELFF. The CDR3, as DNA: TGTGCTAGTGGCAAAACAGGGGGGACCACCGGGGAGCTGTTTTTT.

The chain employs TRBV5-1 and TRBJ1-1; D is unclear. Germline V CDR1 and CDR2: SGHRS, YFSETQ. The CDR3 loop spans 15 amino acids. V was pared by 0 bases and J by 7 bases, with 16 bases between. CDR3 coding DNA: TGCGCCAGCAGCTTGGAAGTATTTCGGAGTCATGAAGCTTTCTTT. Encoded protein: CASSLEVFRSHEAFF.

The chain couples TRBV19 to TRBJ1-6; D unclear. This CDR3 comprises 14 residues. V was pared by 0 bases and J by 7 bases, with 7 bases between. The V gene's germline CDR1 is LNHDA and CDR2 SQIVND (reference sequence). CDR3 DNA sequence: TGTGCCAGTAGTATAGATGGGAGGAATTCACCCCTCCACTTT. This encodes CASSIDGRNSPLHF.

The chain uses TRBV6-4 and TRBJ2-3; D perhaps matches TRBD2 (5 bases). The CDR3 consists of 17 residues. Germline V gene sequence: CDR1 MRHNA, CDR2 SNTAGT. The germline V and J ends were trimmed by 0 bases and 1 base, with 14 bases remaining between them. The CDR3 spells CASSDSPSGLGTDTQYF. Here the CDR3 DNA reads TGTGCCAGCAGTGACTCCCCAAGCGGTCTAGGCACAGATACGCAGTATTTT.

Written as DNA, the CDR3 is TGTGCCAGCAGTCCAGGGGCACAGGCCCAAGAGACCCAGTACTTC. This codes for CASSPGAQAQETQYF. The rearrangement joins TRBV5-4 to TRBJ2-5, with a weak D call TRBD1 (6 bases). Trimming pared 5 bases from V and 1 base from J, leaving 15 bases between. From germline, CDR1 is SGHNT and CDR2 YYREEE (reference sequence). The CDR3 length is 15 residues.